These 23 T cell receptor beta chains originate from one sample sequenced in a study of cytomegalovirus exposure and HLA in healthy donors. PCR used 60 Vbeta primers and 13 Jbeta primers. The method was immunoSEQ multiplex PCR; TCRdb's version includes in-frame clones alone and lacks a portion of them. Counted here are 150,000 to 250,000 clones, around 80% occurring once; the ten biggest clones make up 1.5% to 2%. What was sequenced was PBMCs. These receptors were obtained from a man in his thirties or forties in good health and CMV-seronegative.

The rearrangement uses TRBV6-5 and TRBJ2-1, with 10 bases lining up with TRBD2. This CDR3 comprises 15 residues. The germline gives CDR1 MNHEY, CDR2 SVGAGI. V was pared by 0 bases and J by 6 bases, with 2 bases of the junction left unmatched. This CDR3 reads CASSYSSGRVNEQFF. The DNA of the CDR3 is TGTGCCAGCAGTTACTCCAGCGGGAGGGTCAATGAGCAGTTCTTC.

The J gene is TRBJ2-2, the V gene TRBV5-6, with D perhaps TRBD2 (5 bases). CDR3 length: 18 residues. Trimming took 0 bases from V and 6 from J, leaving 21 bases between them. Germline values: CDR1 SGHDT, CDR2 YYEEEE. The CDR3 bases are TGTGCCAGCAGCTTGGAATTCGGAGGTAGAATAGGTTCCGGGGAGCTGTTTTTT. It translates to CASSLEFGGRIGSGELFF.

The CDR3 here is CASSVQGVETQYF. CDR3 nucleotide sequence: TGTGCCAGCAGTGTGCAAGGGGTGGAGACCCAGTACTTC. V is TRBV2 and J is TRBJ2-5; a possible D gene is TRBD1 (5 bases). This CDR3 is built from 13 residues. The V gene's germline CDR1 is SNHLY and CDR2 FYNNEI. V lost 4 bases to trimming and J lost 5 bases, with 11 bases between them. Using reference TRBV2 and TRBJ2-5 for the parts outside the CDR3, the full variable domain is EPEVTQTPSHQVTQMGQEVILRCVPISNHLYFYWYRQILGQKVEFLVSFYNNEISEKSEIFDDQFSVERPDGSNFTLKIRSTKLEDSAMYFCASSVQGVETQYFGPGTRLLVL.

The chain is built from TRBV5-4 and TRBJ1-2; 10 bases match TRBD1. V was pared by 4 bases and J by 2 bases, with 2 bases of the junction left unmatched. CDR1 and CDR2 from the germline V gene are SGHNT and YYREEE (reference sequence). The CDR3 sequence is 14 residues long. CDR3 sequence reads: CASSGGQGNYGYTF. The CDR3 region has the DNA TGTGCCAGCAGCGGGGGACAGGGGAACTATGGCTACACCTTC.

This clone has a single count. The chain has TRBV27 and TRBJ1-2; D remains ambiguous. The CDR3 is 14 residues long. V lost 0 bases and J 0 bases, leaving 5 bases between the germline ends. Germline values: CDR1 MNHEY, CDR2 SMNVEV (reference sequence). CDR3 amino acids: CASSLSPANYGYTF. CDR3 DNA: TGTGCCAGCAGTTTATCGCCGGCTAACTATGGCTACACCTTC.

The chain recombines TRBV7-2 with TRBJ2-3; the D gene is possibly TRBD1 (6 bases). Germline CDR1 reads SGHTA; CDR2 reads FQGNSA. The CDR3 consists of 16 residues. Trimming took off 1 base at V and 2 bases at J, with 13 bases between the two ends. CDR3 nucleotides: TGTGCCAGCAGCTTAGTACCAGGGGCGGCCACAGATACGCAGTATTTT. This sequence encodes CASSLVPGAATDTQYF. Full variable domain (outside the CDR3, taken from reference TRBV7-2 and TRBJ2-3): GAGVSQSPSNKVTEKGKDVELRCDPISGHTALYWYRQSLGQGLEFLIYFQGNSAPDKSGLPSDRFSAERTGGSVSTLTIQRTQQEDSAVYLCASSLVPGAATDTQYFGPGTRLTVL.

The chain carries TRBV6-4 and TRBJ2-3, with TRBD1 matching over 10 bases. V lost 2 bases and J lost 1; bases outside the gene matches: 0. Germline CDR1 and CDR2: MRHNA and SNTAGT. The CDR3 is made up of 15 amino acids. The CDR3 DNA reads TGTGCCAGCAGTGACGGGACAGGGGGCACAGATACGCAGTATTTT. Translation: CASSDGTGGTDTQYF.

The gene calls are TRBV5-1 and TRBJ2-5, with 11 bases identical to TRBD1. Trimming took 0 bases from V and 5 from J; bases not matched to a gene: 6. The CDR3 length is 16 residues. CDR1 SGHRS and CDR2 YFSETQ come from the germline V gene. The CDR3 protein is CASSLGTGGAGETQYF. The CDR3 DNA is TGCGCCAGCAGCTTGGGGACAGGGGGCGCGGGGGAGACCCAGTACTTC.

The CDR3 here is CASSYRGDWNTEAFF. CDR3 sequence (DNA): TGTGCCAGCAGTTATCGAGGGGACTGGAACACTGAAGCTTTCTTT. The V and J genes are TRBV27 and TRBJ1-1; weak D call: TRBD1 (5 bases). Germline CDR1 reads MNHEY; CDR2 reads SMNVEV (reference sequence). The CDR3 extends over 15 amino acids. Trimming stripped 4 bases from V and 1 base from J, with 13 bases between.

The chain uses TRBV5-4 and TRBJ2-5, with a tentative D call TRBD2 (6 bases). This CDR3 has 14 residues. Germline CDR1 SGHNT, CDR2 YYREEE (reference sequence). V was pared by 3 bases and J by 5 bases, with 14 bases between. CDR3 residues: CASSSRRTTETQYF. The CDR3 DNA follows: TGTGCCAGCAGCTCCCGACGGACTACTGAGACCCAGTACTTC.

The chain is built from TRBV28 and TRBJ2-6; 14 bases fit TRBD2. Germline loops: CDR1 MDHEN, CDR2 SYDVKM. The V and J ends lost 4 bases and 2 bases, in that order; junction bases with no gene match: 7. CDR3 length equals 19 residues. This CDR3 reads CASSYAGTSGRAGANVLTF. The CDR3 DNA follows: TGTGCCAGCAGTTACGCCGGGACTAGCGGGAGAGCTGGGGCCAACGTCCTGACTTTC.

This clone has at least ten counts. Sequence at one end of the junction differs from germline and may be a read error. The rearrangement links TRBV27 to TRBJ2-3; D unresolved. The CDR3 is 14 amino acids. Germline V gives CDR1 MNHEY, CDR2 SMNVEV (reference sequence). The CDR3 loop is CATSAAAGTDTQYF. The CDR3 region has the DNA TGTGCCACCAGTGCGGCGGCCGGCACAGATACGCAGTATTTT.

V and J are TRBV19 and TRBJ1-5, with 7 bases matching TRBD1. J lost 3 bases, V lost 7 bases, and 6 bases had no gene match. Germline V gene lookup returns CDR1 LNHDA and CDR2 SQIVND (reference sequence). CDR3 length: 14 residues. The CDR3 DNA follows: TGTGCCAGTACCAACGACAGGGTCAATCAGCCCCAGCATTTT. Amino acids: CASTNDRVNQPQHF. Using reference TRBV19 and TRBJ1-5 for the parts outside the CDR3, the full variable domain is DGGITQSPKYLFRKEGQNVTLSCEQNLNHDAMYWYRQDPGQGLRLIYYSQIVNDFQKGDIAEGYSVSREKKESFPLTVTSAQKNPTAFYLCASTNDRVNQPQHFGDGTRLSIL.

This chain links TRBV10-2 with TRBJ2-7; TRBD2 aligns across 10 bases. Germline V gene lookup returns CDR1 WSHSY and CDR2 SAAADI. The V and J ends lost 8 bases and 5 bases, in that order; junction bases with no gene match: 6. The CDR3 contains 13 residues. CDR3 nucleotides: TGCGCCAGCTTCCTAGCGGGAGCAAACGAGCAGTACTTC. Its translation: CASFLAGANEQYF.

The chain uses TRBV28 and TRBJ2-7; 11 bases map to TRBD2. The V and J ends lost 7 bases and 7 bases, in that order; junction bases with no gene match: 9. The CDR3 length is 14 residues. The germline gives CDR1 MDHEN, CDR2 SYDVKM. The CDR3 sequence is CASNLLAGGGEQYF. CDR3 nucleotides: TGTGCCAGCAACCTCCTAGCGGGAGGTGGGGAGCAGTACTTC.

This chain connects TRBV10-3 to TRBJ2-1; possible D gene TRBD1, 6 bases. V dropped 8 bases and J dropped 3 bases, with 11 bases sitting between them. Germline V CDR1 and CDR2: ENHRY, SYGVKD. This CDR3 has 13 residues. CDR3 residues: CAIEDSIYNEQFF. The CDR3 coding sequence is TGTGCCATCGAGGACAGTATCTACAATGAGCAGTTCTTC.

The gene calls are TRBV12-5 and TRBJ2-1, with a tentative D call TRBD2 (6 bases). The CDR3 runs 15 residues. V shed 6 bases and J shed 6 bases, with 18 bases lying between them. From germline, CDR1 is LGHNT and CDR2 FRNRAP. CDR3 sequence reads: CASGRGTGEGNEQFF. The DNA of the CDR3 is TGTGCTAGTGGACGCGGGACGGGGGAAGGCAATGAGCAGTTCTTC.

This sequence joins TRBV27 and TRBJ1-1, with a tentative D call TRBD1 (5 bases). This CDR3 is 16 amino acids long. The V gene lost 1 base and the J gene lost 1 base, with 13 bases spanning the gap. CDR1 and CDR2 from the germline V gene are MNHEY and SMNVEV (reference sequence). DNA of the CDR3: TGTGCCAGCAGTTTATTAGGGGCTGGCACGAACACTGAAGCTTTCTTT. This encodes CASSLLGAGTNTEAFF.

This clone has more than one count but fewer than ten. The CDR3 sequence: CASSSGLTNEKLFF. The CDR3 region has the DNA TGTGCCAGCAGTTCGGGTTTGACTAATGAAAAACTGTTTTTT. V usage is TRBV28 and J usage is TRBJ1-4; no reliable D call. CDR1 and CDR2 from the germline V gene are MDHEN and SYDVKM. V was trimmed by 4 bases and J by 2 bases, leaving 8 bases between them. This CDR3 is built from 14 residues.

V usage is TRBV29-1 and J usage is TRBJ1-1, with unresolved D. With 4 bases removed from V and 4 bases from J, the gap between germline ends came to 16 bases. The CDR3 extends over 14 amino acids. Germline-derived CDR1 and CDR2 are SQVTM and ANQGSEA. The CDR3 DNA is TGCAGCGTTGGAAGTGGTACCGGGGTCACTGAAGCTTTCTTT. Its translation: CSVGSGTGVTEAFF. The full variable domain, rest sourced from reference TRBV29-1 and TRBJ1-1, is SAVISQKPSRDICQRGTSLTIQCQVDSQVTMMFWYRQQPGQSLTLIATANQGSEATYESGFVIDKFPISRPNLTFSTLTVSNMSPEDSSIYLCSVGSGTGVTEAFFGQGTRLTVV.

This clone was counted between two and nine times. The V call is TRBV4-1, the J call TRBJ2-5, with 9 nucleotides matching TRBD1. The CDR3 is 16 residues long. The germline gives CDR1 MGHRA, CDR2 YSYEKL. With V trimmed by 1 base and J by 2 bases, 5 bases remained unmatched. The CDR3 sequence is CASSQGRTGVQETQYF. In nucleotides, the CDR3 is TGCGCCAGCAGCCAAGGCCGGACAGGGGTTCAAGAGACCCAGTACTTC.

The DNA of the CDR3 is TGTGCCAGCAGTCCCATAGCGTCATCCTACGAGCAGTACTTC. Residues: CASSPIASSYEQYF. This chain connects TRBV28 to TRBJ2-7, with TRBD2 as a possible D gene (5 bases). The V gene lost 5 bases and the J gene lost 1 base, with 12 bases spanning the gap. CDR3 size: 14 residues. Germline CDR1 reads MDHEN; CDR2 reads SYDVKM.

The V and J genes are TRBV29-1 and TRBJ2-1; D is possibly TRBD1 (6 bases). There are 14 residues in the CDR3. The V end was cut by 7 bases, the J end by 2 bases, with 15 bases between. From germline, CDR1 is SQVTM and CDR2 ANQGSEA. The CDR3 sequence is CSGDLGTTYNEQFF. DNA of the CDR3: TGCAGCGGCGACCTCGGGACAACCTACAATGAGCAGTTCTTC.